Listed below are T cell receptor beta chains from one sample, sequenced in a study of OX40 agonist ivuxolimab in advanced cancers. Sequenced by immunoSEQ multiplex PCR; TCRdb stores in-frame clones only, minus some. Among tens of thousands of clones listed, approximately 87% were seen once. Sample: CD4+ or CD8+ T cells sorted from blood, taken in a trial of the OX40 agonist ivuxolimab. Receptors originate from an adult with an advanced solid tumor such as melanoma, head and neck, liver or kidney cancer. Each CDR3 is given with its conserved first and last residue. The order of the fields is V gene, J gene, D gene, clone size, CDR3 protein, CDR3 DNA. The D gene is left open where the match is weak. Where a row states a size, it is once, few, many or the class of an expanded clone; other rows omit it.

TRBV25-1	TRBJ1-1	NA	NA	CASSELIRGEAFF	TGTGCCAGCAGTGAATTGATAAGGGGAGAAGCTTTCTTT
TRBV27	TRBJ2-1	NA	NA	CASSLKGYGQGSDNEQFF	TGTGCCAGCAGTTTAAAGGGATATGGGCAGGGGAGCGACAATGAGCAGTTCTTC
TRBV25-1	TRBJ2-2	TRBD1	NA	CASSDAGQGASGELFF	TGTGCCAGCAGTGATGCGGGACAGGGGGCAAGCGGGGAGCTGTTTTTT
TRBV4-3	TRBJ2-1	NA	NA	CASSQALAGEQFF	TGCGCCAGCAGCCAGGCCTTAGCAGGTGAGCAGTTCTTC
TRBV6-1	TRBJ2-1	TRBD2	many	CASSGLAEYNEQFF	TGTGCCAGCAGTGGGCTAGCGGAGTACAATGAGCAGTTCTTC
TRBV7-9	TRBJ1-2	NA	NA	CASSLGTGSDYGYTF	TGTGCCAGCAGCTTAGGTACAGGGTCGGACTATGGCTACACCTTC
TRBV6-6	TRBJ2-3	TRBD1	NA	CASSRDRATDTQYF	TGTGCCAGCAGCCGGGACAGGGCCACAGATACGCAGTATTTT
TRBV6-1	TRBJ1-5	NA	few	CASSEGRMKNQPQHF	TGTGCCAGCAGTGAGGGACGGATGAAGAATCAGCCCCAGCATTTT
TRBV5-5	TRBJ2-1	NA	NA	CASSVGQTTYNEQFF	TGTGCCAGCAGCGTTGGACAGACTACCTACAATGAGCAGTTCTTC
TRBV14	TRBJ2-2	TRBD1	NA	CASSTDRVSTGELFF	TGTGCCAGCAGCACAGACAGGGTGTCCACCGGGGAGCTGTTTTTT
TRBV6-6	TRBJ1-6	NA	NA	CASKRTQQTYNSPLHF	TGTGCCAGCAAAAGGACACAACAAACTTATAATTCACCCCTCCACTTT
TRBV18	TRBJ1-5	TRBD1	NA	CASSPRQGPNQPQHF	TGTGCCAGCTCACCAAGACAGGGGCCGAATCAGCCCCAGCATTTT
TRBV14	TRBJ1-1	NA	few	CASSQETGWNTEAFF	TGTGCCAGCAGCCAAGAAACGGGATGGAACACTGAAGCTTTCTTT
TRBV30	TRBJ2-7	NA	NA	CAWRRGQYSYEQYF	TGTGCCTGGCGGCGGGGACAGTACTCCTACGAGCAGTACTTC
TRBV2	TRBJ2-5	TRBD1	once	CASSAFGTGGLETQYF	TGTGCCAGCAGTGCTTTTGGTACAGGGGGCTTAGAGACCCAGTACTTC
TRBV5-4	TRBJ1-1	NA	NA	CASSLSGPEGEAFF	TGTGCCAGCAGCTTGTCGGGGCCTGAAGGGGAAGCTTTCTTT
TRBV19	TRBJ2-7	NA	NA	CASRQGGTALNEQYF	TGTGCCAGTAGGCAGGGGGGGACTGCGCTGAACGAGCAGTACTTC
TRBV15	TRBJ1-1	NA	NA	CATSRDGDGFSLNTEAFF	TGTGCCACCAGCAGAGATGGAGACGGTTTCTCCTTGAACACTGAAGCTTTCTTT
TRBV4-3	TRBJ2-1	NA	NA	CASSLYPSQANEQFF	TGCGCCAGCAGCCTTTACCCGTCTCAGGCGAATGAGCAGTTCTTC
TRBV4-3	TRBJ2-1	NA	NA	CASSQDSGGRNEQFF	TGCGCCAGCAGCCAAGATTCGGGGGGCCGGAATGAGCAGTTCTTC
TRBV7-5	TRBJ2-7	NA	NA	CVRRSTGWDEQYF	TGTGTCAGAAGATCTACAGGGTGGGACGAGCAGTACTTC
TRBV27	TRBJ2-1	NA	once	CASSGLILSGYNEQFF	TGTGCCAGCAGTGGCCTAATCTTAAGCGGGTACAATGAGCAGTTCTTC
TRBV15	TRBJ2-2	TRBD2	NA	CATSRDMGGTYTGELFF	TGTGCCACCAGCAGAGATATGGGAGGGACTTACACCGGGGAGCTGTTTTTT
TRBV4-1	TRBJ2-2	TRBD2	NA	CASSEGTGLVSLGELFF	TGCGCCAGCAGCGAAGGGACGGGACTAGTTTCGTTAGGGGAGCTGTTTTTT
TRBV7-8	TRBJ1-2	TRBD1	few	CASSLGGGDGYTF	TGTGCCAGCAGCTTAGGAGGGGGCGATGGCTACACCTTC
TRBV7-3	TRBJ2-1	NA	NA	CASSLSGPYLNEQFF	TGTGCCAGCAGCTTATCAGGCCCCTATTTGAATGAGCAGTTCTTC
TRBV18	TRBJ2-2	NA	NA	CASFPGGITGELFF	TGTGCCAGCTTCCCGGGCGGAATAACCGGGGAGCTGTTTTTT
TRBV13	TRBJ2-7	NA	NA	CASSLDTHRGEQYF	TGTGCCAGCAGCCTAGACACGCATCGGGGCGAGCAGTACTTC
TRBV28	TRBJ2-1	NA	NA	CASSLYPGAYNEQFF	TGTGCCAGCAGTTTATACCCTGGGGCCTACAATGAGCAGTTCTTC
TRBV30	TRBJ1-2	NA	NA	CAWTYRDYYGYTF	TGTGCCTGGACCTACAGGGATTACTATGGCTACACCTTC
TRBV2	TRBJ1-2	NA	NA	CASSEPGDYGYTF	TGTGCCAGCAGTGAACCCGGAGACTATGGCTACACCTTC
TRBV4-3	TRBJ2-3	NA	NA	CASSQGLGSLDTDTQYF	TGCGCCAGCAGCCAAGGGTTAGGTAGCCTCGACACAGATACGCAGTATTTT
TRBV6-5	TRBJ2-3	TRBD1	NA	CASSYAGQGADTQYF	TGTGCCAGCAGTTACGCTGGACAGGGGGCAGATACGCAGTATTTT
TRBV5-6	TRBJ2-5	NA	NA	CASSSGAPRETQYF	TGTGCCAGCAGCTCTGGGGCGCCGAGAGAGACCCAGTACTTC
TRBV4-3	TRBJ1-2	NA	NA	CASSQDRGGTFGYTF	TGCGCCAGCAGCCAAGATCGGGGAGGGACTTTCGGCTACACCTTC
TRBV18	TRBJ1-1	NA	medium-sized	CASSPRGVGTEAFF	TGTGCCAGCTCACCGCGGGGGGTCGGCACTGAAGCTTTCTTT
TRBV9	TRBJ2-7	TRBD2	once	CASSGSGLPSEQYF	TGTGCCAGCAGCGGATCGGGACTACCATCCGAGCAGTACTTC
TRBV4-3	TRBJ2-7	NA	once	CASSPGPPYEQYF	TGCGCCAGCAGCCCGGGACCTCCCTACGAGCAGTACTTC
TRBV7-3	TRBJ2-3	NA	NA	CASSLIAGKADTQYF	TGTGCCAGCAGCTTGATCGCCGGAAAAGCAGATACGCAGTATTTT
TRBV6-1	TRBJ2-7	TRBD1	few	CASSYGTDNYEQYF	TGTGCCAGCAGCTACGGGACAGATAATTACGAGCAGTACTTC
TRBV7-8	TRBJ1-2	NA	NA	CASSLVGGHPGYTF	TGTGCCAGCAGCTTAGTAGGGGGGCACCCTGGCTACACCTTC
TRBV14	TRBJ1-4	NA	once	CASSQEISLNEKLFF	TGTGCCAGCAGCCAAGAGATTTCTCTTAATGAAAAACTGTTTTTT
TRBV7-3	TRBJ2-7	NA	few	CASGRTVYEQYF	TGTGCCAGCGGGAGGACAGTCTACGAGCAGTACTTC